This T cell receptor beta chain originates from a study of blood T cell repertoires in COVID-19. Across the whole study: Sites across the United States, Italy and Spain contributed samples from acute and convalescent COVID-19. From T cells, B-cell-depleted T cells, or PBMCs came the material, which was cDNA or gDNA.

Original data processing: Reference gene primers were amplified, and this amplification served to estimate nucleated cell counts. Repertoires were generated with immunoSEQ multiplex PCR, while TCRdb's copy carries only in-frame clones and drops some. V and J calls and clone size are as listed in that table; D and trimming were resolved from the DNA. The profile shows under 200,000 clones, 83% of them singletons. This CDR3 is 16 amino acids long. Trimming took 0 bases from V and 4 from J, leaving 12 bases between them. Germline-derived CDR1 and CDR2 are LGHNT and FRNRAP. This clone showed up just once.

This chain links TRBV12-5 with TRBJ2-2, with unresolved D. What was sequenced was peripheral blood. This clonotype originated in a human donor in a cohort sampled during active COVID-19. The DNA for the CDR3 is TGTGCTAGTGGTTTGGTACATGGCGGCATCACCGGGGAGCTGTTTTTT. Its translation: CASGLVHGGITGELFF.